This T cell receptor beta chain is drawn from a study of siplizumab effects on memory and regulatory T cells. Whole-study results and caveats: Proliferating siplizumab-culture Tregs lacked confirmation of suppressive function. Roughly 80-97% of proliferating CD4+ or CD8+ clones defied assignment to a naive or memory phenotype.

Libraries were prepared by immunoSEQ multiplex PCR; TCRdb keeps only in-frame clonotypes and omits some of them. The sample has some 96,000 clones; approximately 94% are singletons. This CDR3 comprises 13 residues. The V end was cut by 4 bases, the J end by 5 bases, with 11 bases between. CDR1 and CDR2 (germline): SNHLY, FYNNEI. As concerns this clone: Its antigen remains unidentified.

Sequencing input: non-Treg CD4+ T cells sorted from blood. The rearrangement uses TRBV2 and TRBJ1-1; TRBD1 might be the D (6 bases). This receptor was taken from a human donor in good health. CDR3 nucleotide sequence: TGTGCCAGCAGTGTCCGGGGGCCGACTGAAGCTTTCTTT. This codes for CASSVRGPTEAFF.